This T cell receptor (beta chain) is from a study of human T cells and chemical hapten exposure. Study at large: The patient population, which was mostly female, had alopecia areata, totalis or universalis.

TCRdb reprocessed the RACE reads via MiXCR and lists one record per CDR3 protein. This sample has fewer than 400,000 distinct CDR3 sequences; 6% to 8.5% occur once, and the top ten carry 8.4%. The sample holds a few counts of this clonotype. Time point given: patch test 1, 2 weeks after DPC sensitization. The treatment denotes: therapeutic diphenylcyclopropenone sensitization with weekly scalp DPC. Sample donors consisted of patients with alopecia, aged 18 to 70 years, who were suitable for DPC. Source: whole blood, taken in connection with sensitization to the hapten diphenylcyclopropenone (DPC). The origin of this receptor is a woman aged 18 to 35 with alopecia areata. Some clones in this sample may be carry-over from other donors' samples.

The CDR3 spells CASSQAGIVGYTF. In DNA, the CDR3 is TGCGCCAGCAGCCAGGCAGGGATCGTTGGCTACACCTTC. This rearrangement joins TRBV4-3 to TRBJ1-2; D may be TRBD1 (5 bases). There are 13 residues in the CDR3. The V end was cut by 3 bases, the J end by 7 bases, with 12 bases between. Germline V lookup: CDR1 LGHNA, CDR2 YSLEER.